Following are 27 T cell receptor beta chains from one sample sequenced in a study of blood T cell repertoires in COVID-19. Sequencing was performed with immunoSEQ multiplex PCR; in TCRdb, only in-frame clones are kept and a portion is missing. In the table there are 300,000 or so clones, about 83% of which are singletons. The sequenced sample was peripheral blood. All receptors come from a woman in her forties or fifties with acute or convalescent COVID-19.

This clone was detected once. The chain couples TRBV4-2 to TRBJ2-6; TRBD1 agrees at 7 bases. Germline values: CDR1 LGHNA, CDR2 YNFKEQ. Trimming removed 4 bases from V and 0 bases from J; junction bases left unmatched: 9. This CDR3 has 18 residues. The CDR3 loop is CASSPHGQVASGANVLTF. CDR3 DNA sequence: TGTGCCAGCAGCCCCCACGGACAGGTCGCCTCTGGGGCCAACGTCCTGACTTTC.

The chain links TRBV9 to TRBJ2-5, with D hard to call. Looked up from germline, CDR1 is SGDLS and CDR2 is YYNGEE. The CDR3 loop spans 15 amino acids. V lost 2 bases, J lost 0 bases, and 11 bases lay in between. The CDR3 DNA sequence: TGTGCCAGCAGCGTCAGCGTAACGTACCAAGAGACCCAGTACTTC. Its protein is CASSVSVTYQETQYF. Combining the CDR3 with reference TRBV9 and TRBJ2-5 gives the whole variable domain DSGVTQTPKHLITATGQRVTLRCSPRSGDLSVYWYQQSLDQGLQFLIQYYNGEERAKGNILERFSAQQFPDLHSELNLSSLELGDSALYFCASSVSVTYQETQYFGPGTRLLVL.

V usage is TRBV29-1 and J usage is TRBJ2-2; the D is unclear. CDR3 length equals 15 residues. V lost 0 bases to trimming and J lost 6 bases, with 14 bases between them. Germline V CDR1 and CDR2: SQVTM, ANQGSEA. The CDR3 is CSVEEHGAGPGELFF. The CDR3 DNA reads as TGCAGCGTTGAAGAACACGGTGCTGGGCCCGGGGAGCTGTTTTTT.

The chain couples TRBV11-1 to TRBJ2-1, with D uncertain. V was pared by 1 base and J by 4 bases, with 8 bases between. From germline, CDR1 is SGHAT and CDR2 FQDESV (reference sequence). The CDR3 length is 14 residues. CDR3 loop: CASSLGSDYNEQFF. The CDR3 nucleotides are TGTGCCAGCAGCTTAGGGTCAGATTACAATGAGCAGTTCTTC.

The V and J genes are TRBV7-9 and TRBJ2-1; no clear D. The germline V gene has CDR1 SEHNR and CDR2 FQNEAQ (reference sequence). The CDR3 runs to 13 residues. V shed 7 bases and J shed 9 bases, with 16 bases lying between them. The CDR3: CASTFDVRGEQFF. CDR3 sequence (DNA): TGTGCCAGCACCTTCGACGTTAGAGGTGAGCAGTTCTTC.

This chain links TRBV28 with TRBJ1-5; 9 nucleotides agree with TRBD1. CDR1 MDHEN and CDR2 SYDVKM come from the germline V gene. Losses at the gene ends were 5 bases for V and 0 bases for J; bases not matched to a gene: 26. This CDR3 region has 23 residues. In DNA, the CDR3 is TGTGCCAGCAGTCCTTCAAGACAGGGGGAGAGCTTTCACCCCCTTTATAGCAATCAGCCCCAGCATTTT. Translated, it gives CASSPSRQGESFHPLYSNQPQHF.

This rearrangement joins TRBV4-1 to TRBJ1-1; the D is unclear. V was pared by 0 bases and J by 1 base, with 15 bases between. Germline V gene sequence: CDR1 MGHRA, CDR2 YSYEKL. The length of the CDR3 is 17 residues. The CDR3 coding sequence is TGCGCCAGCAGCCAAGAACTGGCAGGAAACCAGAACACTGAAGCTTTCTTT. Translating gives CASSQELAGNQNTEAFF.

The V and J genes are TRBV30 and TRBJ1-2; maybe TRBD1 (6 bases). V dropped 3 bases and J dropped 0 bases, with 11 bases sitting between them. The CDR3 is made up of 14 amino acids. Per the germline V gene, CDR1 is GTSNPN and CDR2 is SVGIG (reference sequence). For the CDR3, the DNA is TGTGCCTGGAGGAAGACAGGTGCTAACTATGGCTACACCTTC. Its protein product is CAWRKTGANYGYTF.

This clone was recorded once. The chain is built from TRBV6-1 and TRBJ2-3; 11 positions match TRBD2. Germline V gene sequence: CDR1 MNHNS, CDR2 SASEGT. With 1 base clipped from V and 3 bases from J, the junction kept 9 bases outside the gene matches. The CDR3 loop spans 18 amino acids. CDR3 region: CASSEGRASGRRTDTQYF. CDR3 DNA: TGTGCCAGCAGTGAAGGAAGGGCTAGCGGGAGGAGAACAGATACGCAGTATTTT.

This clone was seen once. The genes are TRBV5-4 and TRBJ1-2, with D possibly being TRBD1 (5 bases). The CDR3 is 15 amino acids. The V and J ends lost 0 bases and 0 bases respectively, with 9 bases between them. Germline CDR1 SGHNT, CDR2 YYREEE (reference sequence). CDR3 nucleotides: TGTGCCAGCAGCTTGGGACAGCTAGCTAACTATGGCTACACCTTC. This codes for CASSLGQLANYGYTF.

The V call is TRBV6-5, the J call TRBJ2-1; TRBD2 is a possible D gene (5 bases). CDR3 length: 13 residues. V lost 0 bases to trimming and J lost 8 bases, with 8 bases between them. In germline, CDR1 is MNHEY, CDR2 SVGAGI. For the CDR3, the DNA is TGTGCCAGCAGTTACTCAGCGGAGCATGAGCAGTTCTTC. As protein: CASSYSAEHEQFF.

The V call is TRBV6-2 or TRBV6-3, the J call TRBJ1-1, with TRBD1 matching over 8 bases. The CDR3 sequence is 14 residues long. With V trimmed by 4 bases and J by 3 bases, 4 bases remained unmatched. Germline loops: CDR1 MNHEY, CDR2 SVGEGT. DNA for the CDR3: TGTGCCAGCAGTTCGCAGGGGGCTTACACTGAAGCTTTCTTT. Amino acid sequence: CASSSQGAYTEAFF.

This clone showed up just a few times. The chain carries TRBV27 and TRBJ1-5, with D uncertain. CDR1 and CDR2 from the germline V gene are MNHEY and SMNVEV (reference sequence). CDR3 length: 15 amino acids. V lost 6 bases to trimming and J lost 6 bases, with 18 bases between them. This CDR3 reads CASSKTLSGGQPQHF. DNA for the CDR3: TGTGCCAGCAGCAAGACCTTAAGTGGAGGTCAGCCCCAGCATTTT.

The rearrangement uses TRBV9 and TRBJ1-3; D is ambiguous. Trimming shortened V by 0 bases and J by 0 bases, and 7 bases separated the two germline ends. Germline lookup yields CDR1 SGDLS and CDR2 YYNGEE. CDR3 size: 15 residues. The CDR3 nucleotides read TGTGCCAGCAGCGTAGGGCCCTTCTCTGGAAACACCATATATTTT. Translated: CASSVGPFSGNTIYF.

CDR3 bases: TGTGCCAGCAGCCCTACGCGGGAACGAGATGAGCAGTTCTTC. It codes for CASSPTRERDEQFF. The V call is TRBV7-2, the J call TRBJ2-1, with D tentatively TRBD2 (6 bases). The CDR3 contains 14 residues. Germline assignment: CDR1 SGHTA and CDR2 FQGNSA. The ends were cut back, 5 bases at V and 8 bases at J, with 16 bases in the middle.

The chain combines TRBV12-3 or TRBV12-4 with TRBJ1-2, with 8 bases aligning to TRBD1. The CDR3 has 13 amino acids. J lost 3 bases, V lost 6 bases, and 3 bases had no gene match. The CDR3 DNA follows: TGTGCCAGCAGCGCAGGGGGCGACTATGGCTACACCTTC. Amino acids: CASSAGGDYGYTF.

This clone has a handful of counts. The V gene is TRBV19, the J gene TRBJ2-1; 9 nucleotides align to TRBD1. The CDR3 consists of 17 residues. Germline values: CDR1 LNHDA, CDR2 SQIVND (reference sequence). Trimming at V came to 3 bases and at J to 1 base, leaving 7 bases not matched to a gene. CDR3 bases: TGTGCCAGTAGTATTAGAGGTGGACAGGGGTCCTACAATGAGCAGTTCTTC. The encoded protein is CASSIRGGQGSYNEQFF. Together with reference TRBV19 and TRBJ2-1, the CDR3 gives the full variable domain: DGGITQSPKYLFRKEGQNVTLSCEQNLNHDAMYWYRQDPGQGLRLIYYSQIVNDFQKGDIAEGYSVSREKKESFPLTVTSAQKNPTAFYLCASSIRGGQGSYNEQFFGPGTRLTVL.

V usage is TRBV30 and J usage is TRBJ2-7, with TRBD1 identical over 7 bases. Trimming at V came to 3 bases and at J to 0 bases, leaving 8 bases not matched to a gene. The CDR3 runs to 15 residues. Germline V lookup: CDR1 GTSNPN, CDR2 SVGIG (reference sequence). As DNA, the CDR3 is TGTGCCTGGAGCTCCGAGGGGGCCTTCTCCTACGAGCAGTACTTC. This codes for CAWSSEGAFSYEQYF. Full variable domain (missing parts from reference TRBV30 and TRBJ2-7): SQTIHQWPATLVQPVGSPLSLECTVEGTSNPNLYWYRQAAGRGLQLLFYSVGIGQISSEVPQNLSASRPQDRQFILSSKKLLLSDSGFYLCAWSSEGAFSYEQYFGPGTRLTVT.

In its sample, this clone was seen once. V usage is TRBV2 and J usage is TRBJ2-1, with 9 bases that match TRBD1. Trimming removed 7 bases from V and 0 bases from J; junction bases left unmatched: 7. The CDR3 runs 16 residues. Germline-derived CDR1 and CDR2 are SNHLY and FYNNEI. CDR3 coding DNA: TGTGCCAGCACCCCAGGACAGGGGAGCTCCTACAATGAGCAGTTCTTC. Translating it yields CASTPGQGSSYNEQFF.

J is TRBJ2-7 and V is TRBV12-5, with D possibly being TRBD2 (5 bases). Germline V lookup: CDR1 LGHNT, CDR2 FRNRAP. V gave up 9 bases and J gave up 3 bases, with 12 bases separating them. The CDR3 loop spans 12 amino acids. CDR3 loop: CASGMDRYEQYV. CDR3 bases: TGTGCTAGCGGGATGGACCGCTACGAGCAGTACGTC.

This chain links TRBV24-1 with TRBJ1-5; D is uncertain. Germline CDR1 KGHDR, CDR2 SFDVKD. This CDR3 contains 12 residues. Trimming stripped 5 bases from V and 5 bases from J, with 6 bases between. In nucleotides, the CDR3 is TGTGCCACCAGTGCCCGAGATCAGCCCCAGCATTTT. Encoded protein: CATSARDQPQHF.

This rearrangement joins TRBV12-5 to TRBJ2-2; 7 bases match TRBD1. Germline values: CDR1 LGHNT, CDR2 FRNRAP. Trimming cost V 1 base and J 4 bases; bases outside gene matches: 6. The CDR3 loop spans 16 amino acids. In DNA form, the CDR3 reads TGTGCTAGTGGTTTGGGACAGGGCTCGGTCACCGGGGAGCTGTTTTTT. This translates into CASGLGQGSVTGELFF.

As regards this clone: The sample has other DNA sequences that encode this CDR3 too. This chain uses TRBV30 with TRBJ1-6; 7 nucleotides match TRBD1. CDR3 size: 13 residues. Trimming at V came to 0 bases and at J to 7 bases, leaving 0 bases not matched to a gene. Germline V CDR1 and CDR2: GTSNPN, SVGIG (reference sequence). The chain's CDR3 is CAWSVQGNSPLHF. The CDR3 DNA is TGTGCCTGGAGTGTACAGGGGAATTCACCCCTCCACTTT.

This clone has just a few counts. The V and J genes are TRBV5-5 and TRBJ2-7; D call uncertain. V was trimmed by 2 bases and J by 5 bases, leaving 5 bases between them. This CDR3 has 11 residues. CDR1 and CDR2 from the germline V gene are SGHKS and YYEKEE (reference sequence). CDR3 amino acids: CASSFHNEQYV. The CDR3 DNA is TGTGCCAGCAGCTTCCACAACGAGCAGTACGTC.

This chain connects TRBV5-5 to TRBJ1-2; 11 bases are a match to TRBD1. V shed 2 bases, J shed 3 bases, and the junction held 3 bases outside the gene matches. Germline V gene sequence: CDR1 SGHKS, CDR2 YYEKEE (reference sequence). This CDR3 contains 15 residues. The CDR3 reads CASSFGDRGDYGYTF. CDR3 DNA: TGTGCCAGCAGCTTCGGGGACAGGGGGGACTATGGCTACACCTTC.

This chain uses TRBV25-1 with TRBJ1-1; 8 positions agree with TRBD1. Germline trimming cut 6 bases from V and 1 base from J; bases unmatched to any gene: 16. The CDR3 loop spans 18 amino acids. Germline CDR1 is MGHDK and CDR2 is SYGVNS. The DNA for the CDR3 is TGTGCCAGCAGCCGTGGACAGGGATGGGGAGTGCCGAACACTGAAGCTTTCTTT. This translates into CASSRGQGWGVPNTEAFF.

V is TRBV18 and J is TRBJ1-1; 8 nucleotides align to TRBD1. Germline lookup yields CDR1 KGHSH and CDR2 LQKENI. The CDR3 covers 13 residues. V was pared by 3 bases and J by 8 bases, with 5 bases of the junction left unmatched. In DNA form, the CDR3 reads TGTGCCAGCTCACCGCAGGGGGCGAGCGAAGCTTTCTTT. The encoded protein is CASSPQGASEAFF.